The source of this T cell receptor (beta chain) is a study of blood T cell repertoires in COVID-19. V was shortened by 6 bases and J by 0 bases, with 8 bases between the two germline ends. The CDR3 has 13 amino acids. In germline, CDR1 is SNHLY, CDR2 FYNNEI. The protocol was immunoSEQ multiplex PCR, while the TCRdb copy is restricted to in-frame clones and leaves out a portion. The sample records about 260,000 clones, 75% to 95% being singletons. Sequenced sample: peripheral blood. The receptor was isolated from a person under 30 with COVID-19, enrolled during active disease. The chain couples TRBV2 to TRBJ1-1; D unresolved. CDR3 coding DNA: TGTGCCAGCAGACACCTTATGAACACTGAAGCTTTCTTT. Protein product: CASRHLMNTEAFF.